This T cell receptor beta chain was identified in a study of T and B cells in COVID-19 patients. Study background: Recovered patients mostly had mild to moderate COVID-19 managed as outpatients. At median age around 31 years, recovered patients were younger than active-infection patients at more than 65. The study, taken as a whole, reports: Early severe-case samples and blood from mildly ill patients during symptoms were in short supply.

The CDR3 contains 13 residues. The germline V gene encodes CDR1 MNHEY and CDR2 SVGAGI. Trimming took 5 bases from V and 5 from J, leaving 13 bases between them. Blood genomic DNA input for TRB amplification was about 250-550 ng. Regarding this clonotype: Its antigen is undetermined.

TRB rearrangements were amplified by multiplex PCR with BIOMED2 TRB-A/B primers. One entry per CDR3 protein results from TCRdb running MiXCR on the multiplex PCR reads. The profile shows about 16,000 distinct CDR3 sequences, 27% of them singletons. This receptor was identified in a human donor who had recovered from COVID-19. The J gene is TRBJ2-7, the V gene TRBV6-5, with D perhaps TRBD1 (6 bases). The source material was blood. The CDR3 is CASSQQGLNEQYF. Here the CDR3 DNA reads TGTGCCAGCAGTCAGCAGGGGCTGAACGAGCAGTACTTC.